This TCR beta chain was recorded in a study of molecular identifiers for immune sequencing clone quantification. Study overall: Split five ways in replicates, RNA from around 18,000 or 91,000 naive CD8 cells had four portions sequenced.

This clonotype appeared many times. TCRdb re-analysed the PCR reads in MiXCR, keeping a single row per CDR3 protein. The sample has just under 650,000 distinct CDR3 sequences, less than 20% seen once. Naive CD8 T cells were sorted as CD8+CD4-CCR7+CD45RA+. Germline lookup yields CDR1 MNHNY and CDR2 SVGAGI (reference sequence). The V end lost 7 bases, the J end lost 4 bases, and 10 bases lay between the germline ends. The CDR3 extends over 12 amino acids. Input material: naive CD8+ T cells from blood, with Jurkat cell RNA spiked in. Subset meaning: FACS-sorted CD8+CD4-CCR7+CD45RA+ naive T cells. The source is a human donor in good health. Some libraries in this study had Jurkat cell RNA spiked in. This chain connects TRBV6-6 to TRBJ1-1; no firm D call. CDR3 DNA: TGTGCCAGCATCCTGGGAGCCACTGAAGCTTTCTTT. Translated, it gives CASILGATEAFF.